This TCR beta chain was obtained from a study of blood T cell repertoires in COVID-19 (dated by TCRdb to the early 2020s). At the level of the whole study: Samples covering the acute and convalescent phases of COVID-19 were provided by collaborators in the United States, Italy and Spain. The prospective study material was composed of cDNA or gDNA derived from T cells, B-cell-depleted T cells, or PBMCs. Deeply sampled blood TCRbeta repertoires from subjects exposed to, actively infected with, or recovered from COVID-19 were included in the dataset. The repertoires were released in a freely available public database meant as a resource for research on the immune response to SARS-CoV-2. The samples were drawn from the first 160 participants of the ongoing ImmuneRACE study and from under 1,500 subjects provided by 6 global collaborators. A de-identified subject ID, COVID-19 status, age in years and sex were almost always included in the sample metadata. Where HLA class I and class II types were available, the types were taken from metadata supplied by the sample provider, not from assay-based typing.

Paper-wide results and their limitations: The quantity of clinical and demographic metadata differed by source and by participant and was supplied without curation.

The collaborating institutions used their own protocols to collect whole blood in K2EDTA tubes. For TCRbeta analysis, collaborator samples were shipped as frozen whole blood, as isolated PBMCs, or as DNA extracted from either sample type. On this clone itself: Its antigen remains undetermined. It has no much larger one-base neighbor in the sample; base qualities were not kept.

V gives up 1 base and J gives up 4 bases, and the segment between their germline ends measures 9 bases. From its cysteine to its phenylalanine, the CDR3 spans 14 amino acids. Of all the DNA, just the CDR3 is kept, 42 bases in frame from base 1. Sequences SGHNT (CDR1) and YYREEE (CDR2) are obtained from the germline V gene (reference sequence). The immunoSEQ Assay, a bias-controlled multiplex PCR, was used to amplify TCRbeta CDR3 regions from genomic DNA. As for how the authors treated the data: Within the assay, amplification of reference gene primers was used to estimate how many nucleated cells each sample contained. To quantify the absolute abundance of each unique TCRbeta CDR3 rearrangement, sequence reads were collapsed and filtered. For each sample, productive Simpson clonality was calculated by taking the square root of Simpson's diversity index across productive rearrangements. Not all clones reach the TCRdb copy of this immuneACCESS table, which keeps in-frame sequences only. Checked studies attribute under half of the gap to unresolved V genes and leave the rest unexplained. V and J calls and clone size come straight from that table; D and trimming were deduced from the DNA. The sample profile shows over 250,000 clones; 65% to 90% of them were found once. The top ten constitute more than 10% of the sample.

Recombination linked TRBV5-4 to TRBJ2-1; TRBD2 is a weak D gene call, 5 bases matching. This TCR was sampled from a human donor in a cohort sampled during active COVID-19. Sequencing input: peripheral blood. The base sequence is TGTGCCAGCAGCTTGCGGGGTGTGTACAATGAGCAGTTCTTC. This is translated as CASSLRGVYNEQFF.